The 6 T cell receptor beta chains listed next were all sequenced from one sample in a study of blood T cell repertoires in COVID-19. Libraries were prepared by immunoSEQ multiplex PCR; TCRdb keeps only in-frame clonotypes and omits some of them. The sample lists roughly 350,000 clones; 80% to 95% were seen once. Sequencing was done on a sample of PBMCs or T cells enriched from blood (not recorded which). These receptors came from a woman aged 30 to 39 who had recovered from COVID-19.

V usage is TRBV24-1 and J usage is TRBJ2-6; TRBD1 matches 8 bases. V shed 6 bases, J shed 2 bases, and the junction held 11 bases outside the gene matches. CDR3 length: 18 amino acids. Germline V lookup: CDR1 KGHDR, CDR2 SFDVKD. CDR3 sequence (DNA): TGTGCCACCAGTCGAGGTCCCGGGACAGGAGCTGGGGCCAACGTCCTGACTTTC. Protein: CATSRGPGTGAGANVLTF.

This clone showed up just a few times. Other nucleotide sequences in the sample specify the same CDR3. The chain joins TRBV6-1 to TRBJ2-7; D perhaps matches TRBD1 (5 bases). The length of the CDR3 is 15 residues. The germline V gene has CDR1 MNHNS and CDR2 SASEGT. V was cut by 2 bases and J by 6 bases, with 17 bases left in between. CDR3 bases: TGTGCCAGCAGTGAAAGAGGCAGGGAAGGTGGCGAGCAGTACTTC. Amino acid sequence: CASSERGREGGEQYF.

A few counts support this clone. The rearrangement uses TRBV3-1 (or the pseudogene TRBV3-2) and TRBJ2-2; D remains ambiguous. V lost 1 base and J 3 bases, leaving 6 bases between the germline ends. The CDR3 sequence is 14 residues long. Germline loops: CDR1 LGHDT, CDR2 YNNKEL (reference sequence). The CDR3 DNA sequence: TGTGCCAGCAGCCAAGGTCGGGACACCGGGGAGCTGTTTTTT. As protein: CASSQGRDTGELFF.

The J gene is TRBJ1-5, the V gene TRBV19, with D possibly being TRBD1 (5 bases). Trimming took 6 bases from V and 7 from J, leaving 16 bases between them. CDR1 is LNHDA, CDR2 SQIVND, per germline (reference sequence). The CDR3 is made up of 14 amino acids. The CDR3 loop is CASSLPGGGQPQHF. The CDR3 DNA is TGTGCCAGTAGCCTCCCGGGGGGAGGCCAGCCCCAGCATTTT.

V gene TRBV28 combines with J gene TRBJ2-5; TRBD1 aligns across 7 bases. V was pared by 5 bases and J by 2 bases, with 2 bases of the junction left unmatched. Germline V gives CDR1 MDHEN, CDR2 SYDVKM. The CDR3 covers 13 residues. CDR3 nucleotide sequence: TGTGCCAGCAGTCCGGGACAGCAAGAGACCCAGTACTTC. Amino acids: CASSPGQQETQYF.

The V gene is TRBV18, the J gene TRBJ2-1; TRBD2 agrees at 14 bases. Trimming took 3 bases from V and 9 from J; bases not matched to a gene: 4. This CDR3 is built from 15 residues. CDR1 is KGHSH, CDR2 LQKENI, per germline. In DNA, the CDR3 is TGTGCCAGCTCACCGGGGACTAGCGGGAGAATTGAGCAGTTCTTC. Amino acids: CASSPGTSGRIEQFF.